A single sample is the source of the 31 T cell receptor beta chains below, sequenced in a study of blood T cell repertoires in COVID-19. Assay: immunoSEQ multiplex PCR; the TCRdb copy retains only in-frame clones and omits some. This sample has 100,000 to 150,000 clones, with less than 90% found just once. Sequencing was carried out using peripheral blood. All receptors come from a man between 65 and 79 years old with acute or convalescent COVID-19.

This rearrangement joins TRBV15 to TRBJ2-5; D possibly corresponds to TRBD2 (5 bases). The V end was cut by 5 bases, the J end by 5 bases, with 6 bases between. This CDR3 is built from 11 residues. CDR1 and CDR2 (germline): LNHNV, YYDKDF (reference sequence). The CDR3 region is CATSWRETQYF. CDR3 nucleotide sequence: TGTGCCACCAGCTGGAGGGAGACCCAGTACTTC.

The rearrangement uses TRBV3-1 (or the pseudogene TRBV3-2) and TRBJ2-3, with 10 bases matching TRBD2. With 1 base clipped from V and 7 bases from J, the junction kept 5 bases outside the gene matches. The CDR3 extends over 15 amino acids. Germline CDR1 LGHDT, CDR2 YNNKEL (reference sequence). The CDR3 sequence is CASSQVPSGGYTQYF. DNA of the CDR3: TGTGCCAGCAGCCAAGTGCCTAGCGGGGGCTATACGCAGTATTTT.

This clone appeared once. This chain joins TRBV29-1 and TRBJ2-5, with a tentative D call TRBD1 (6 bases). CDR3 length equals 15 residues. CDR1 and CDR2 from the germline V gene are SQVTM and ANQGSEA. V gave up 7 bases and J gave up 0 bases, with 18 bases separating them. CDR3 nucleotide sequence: TGCAGCGGGGCTGAGGGGGTAGCGAACCAAGAGACCCAGTACTTC. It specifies CSGAEGVANQETQYF. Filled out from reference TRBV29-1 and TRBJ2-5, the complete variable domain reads SAVISQKPSRDICQRGTSLTIQCQVDSQVTMMFWYRQQPGQSLTLIATANQGSEATYESGFVIDKFPISRPNLTFSTLTVSNMSPEDSSIYLCSGAEGVANQETQYFGPGTRLLVL.

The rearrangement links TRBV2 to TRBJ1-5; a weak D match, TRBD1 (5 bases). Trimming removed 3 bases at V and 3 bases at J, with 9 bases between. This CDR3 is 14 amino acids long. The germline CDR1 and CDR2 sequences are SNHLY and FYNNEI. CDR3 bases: TGTGCCAGCAGTGATCGGACAATCAATCAGCCCCAGCATTTT. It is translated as CASSDRTINQPQHF.

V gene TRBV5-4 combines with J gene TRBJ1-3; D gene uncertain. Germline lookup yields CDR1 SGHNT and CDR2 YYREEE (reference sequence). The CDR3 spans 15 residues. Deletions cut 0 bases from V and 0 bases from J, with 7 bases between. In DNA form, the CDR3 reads TGTGCCAGCAGCTTGGGTGGAGTCTCTGGAAACACCATATATTTT. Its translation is CASSLGGVSGNTIYF. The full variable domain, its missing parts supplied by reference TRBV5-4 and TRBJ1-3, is ETGVTQSPTHLIKTRGQQVTLRCSSQSGHNTVSWYQQALGQGPQFIFQYYREEENGRGNFPPRFSGLQFPNYSSELNVNALELDDSALYLCASSLGGVSGNTIYFGEGSWLTVV.

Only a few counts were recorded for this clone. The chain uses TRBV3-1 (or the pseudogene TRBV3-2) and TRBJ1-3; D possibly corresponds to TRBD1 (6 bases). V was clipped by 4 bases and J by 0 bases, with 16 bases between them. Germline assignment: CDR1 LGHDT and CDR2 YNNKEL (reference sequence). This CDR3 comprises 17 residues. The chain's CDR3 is CASSPNLVRGSGNTIYF. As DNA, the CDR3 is TGTGCCAGCAGCCCCAACCTAGTCAGGGGCTCTGGAAACACCATATATTTT.

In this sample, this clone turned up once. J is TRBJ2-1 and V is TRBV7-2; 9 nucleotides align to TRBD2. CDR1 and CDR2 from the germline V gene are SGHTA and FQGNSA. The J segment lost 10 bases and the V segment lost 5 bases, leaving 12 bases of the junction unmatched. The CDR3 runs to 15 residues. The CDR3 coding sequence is TGTGCCAGCAGCCTCCAGAGCGGGGGGTATCGGGAGCAGTTCTTC. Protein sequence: CASSLQSGGYREQFF.

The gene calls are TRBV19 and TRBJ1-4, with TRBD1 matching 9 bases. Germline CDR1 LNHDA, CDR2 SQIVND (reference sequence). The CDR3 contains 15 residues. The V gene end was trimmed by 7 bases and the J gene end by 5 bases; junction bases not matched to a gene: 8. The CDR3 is CASTIAGTGNEKLFF. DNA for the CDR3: TGTGCCAGTACCATTGCCGGGACAGGGAATGAAAAACTGTTTTTT.

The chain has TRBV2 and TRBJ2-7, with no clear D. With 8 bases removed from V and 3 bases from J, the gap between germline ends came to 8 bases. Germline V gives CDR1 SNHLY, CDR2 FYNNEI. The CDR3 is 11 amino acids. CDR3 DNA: TGTGCCAGCGCCTCGGGCTACGAGCAGTACTTC. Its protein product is CASASGYEQYF.

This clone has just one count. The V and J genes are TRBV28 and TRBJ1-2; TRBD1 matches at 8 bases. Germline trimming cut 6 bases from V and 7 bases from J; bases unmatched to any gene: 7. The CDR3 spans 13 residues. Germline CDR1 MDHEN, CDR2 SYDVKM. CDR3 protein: CASSRTGSGGYTF. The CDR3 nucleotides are TGTGCCAGCAGCCGGACAGGGTCGGGTGGCTACACCTTC.

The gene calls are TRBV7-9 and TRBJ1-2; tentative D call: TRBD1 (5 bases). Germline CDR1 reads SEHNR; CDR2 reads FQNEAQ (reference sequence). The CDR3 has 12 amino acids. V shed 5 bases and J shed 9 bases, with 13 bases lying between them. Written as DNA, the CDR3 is TGTGCCAGCAGCCCGGCCCTGGACAGCTACACCTTC. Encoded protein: CASSPALDSYTF.

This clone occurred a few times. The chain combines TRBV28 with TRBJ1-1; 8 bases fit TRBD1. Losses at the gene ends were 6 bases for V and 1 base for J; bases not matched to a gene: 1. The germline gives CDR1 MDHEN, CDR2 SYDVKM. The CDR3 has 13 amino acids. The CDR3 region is CASRGTGNTEAFF. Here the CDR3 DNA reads TGTGCCAGCAGGGGGACAGGGAACACTGAAGCTTTCTTT.

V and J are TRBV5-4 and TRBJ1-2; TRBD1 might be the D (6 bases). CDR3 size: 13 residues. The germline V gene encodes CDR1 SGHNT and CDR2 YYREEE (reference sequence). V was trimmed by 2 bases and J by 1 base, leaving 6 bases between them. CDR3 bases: TGTGCCAGCAGCTTCAGGGGTAACTATGGCTACACCTTC. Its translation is CASSFRGNYGYTF. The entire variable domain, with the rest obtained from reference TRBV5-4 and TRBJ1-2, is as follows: ETGVTQSPTHLIKTRGQQVTLRCSSQSGHNTVSWYQQALGQGPQFIFQYYREEENGRGNFPPRFSGLQFPNYSSELNVNALELDDSALYLCASSFRGNYGYTFGSGTRLTVV.

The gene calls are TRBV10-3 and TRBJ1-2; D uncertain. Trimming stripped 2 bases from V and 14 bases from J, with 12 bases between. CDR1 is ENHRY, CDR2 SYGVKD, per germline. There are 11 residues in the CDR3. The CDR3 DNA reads TGTGCCATCAGTGAGATGGGCACTGAGACCTTC. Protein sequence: CAISEMGTETF.

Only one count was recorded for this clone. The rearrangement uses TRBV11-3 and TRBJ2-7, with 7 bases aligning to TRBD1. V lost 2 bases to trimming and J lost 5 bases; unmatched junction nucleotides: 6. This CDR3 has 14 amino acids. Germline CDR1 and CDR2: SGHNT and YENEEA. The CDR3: CASSLHGQEDEQYF. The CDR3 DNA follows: TGTGCCAGCAGCTTACATGGACAGGAGGACGAGCAGTACTTC. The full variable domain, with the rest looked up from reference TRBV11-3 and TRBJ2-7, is EAGVVQSPRYKIIEKKQPVAFWCNPISGHNTLYWYLQNLGQGPELLIRYENEEAVDDSQLPKDRFSAERLKGVDSTLKIQPAELGDSAVYLCASSLHGQEDEQYFGPGTRLTVT.

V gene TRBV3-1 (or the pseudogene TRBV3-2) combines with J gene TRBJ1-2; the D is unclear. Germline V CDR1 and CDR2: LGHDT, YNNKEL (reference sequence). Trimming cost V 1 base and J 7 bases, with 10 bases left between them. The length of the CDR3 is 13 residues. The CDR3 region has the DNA TGTGCCAGCAGCCAAGTGGGCGTTCGTGGCTACACCTTC. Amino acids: CASSQVGVRGYTF.

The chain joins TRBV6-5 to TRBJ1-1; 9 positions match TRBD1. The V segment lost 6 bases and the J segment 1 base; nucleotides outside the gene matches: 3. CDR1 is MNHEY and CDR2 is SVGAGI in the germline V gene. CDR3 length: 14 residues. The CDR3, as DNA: TGTGCCAGCAGAAACAGGGGGCCGAACACTGAAGCTTTCTTT. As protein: CASRNRGPNTEAFF.

CDR3 DNA: TGTGCCAGCAGCTTAGGGGGCCGCTCCTACAATGAGCAGTTCTTC. It codes for CASSLGGRSYNEQFF. V usage is TRBV7-8 and J usage is TRBJ2-1; possible D gene TRBD1, 5 bases. The V end was cut by 1 base, the J end by 0 bases, with 7 bases between. Germline-derived CDR1 and CDR2 are SGHVS and FQNEAQ. The CDR3 loop spans 15 amino acids.

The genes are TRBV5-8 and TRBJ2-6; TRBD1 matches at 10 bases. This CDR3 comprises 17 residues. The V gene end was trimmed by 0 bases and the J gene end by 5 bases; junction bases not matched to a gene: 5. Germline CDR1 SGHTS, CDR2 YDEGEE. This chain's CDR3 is CASSLVGTGARANVLTF. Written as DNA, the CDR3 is TGTGCCAGCAGCTTGGTTGGGACAGGGGCACGGGCCAACGTCCTGACTTTC.

CDR3 nucleotides: TGCGCCAGCAGCGGACAGGGAGGTCAGCCCCAGCATTTT. Amino acid sequence: CASSGQGGQPQHF. The chain is built from TRBV10-2 and TRBJ1-5, with 8 bases lining up with TRBD1. Losses at the gene ends were 6 bases for V and 6 bases for J; bases not matched to a gene: 4. Germline assignment: CDR1 WSHSY and CDR2 SAAADI. The CDR3 consists of 13 residues.

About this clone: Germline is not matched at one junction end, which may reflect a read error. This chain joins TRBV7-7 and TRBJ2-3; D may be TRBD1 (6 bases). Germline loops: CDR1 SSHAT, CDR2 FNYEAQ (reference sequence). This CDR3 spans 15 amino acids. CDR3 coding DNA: TGTGCTAGCAGTCGCCGGCCAGGGGGCACAGATACGCAGTATTTT. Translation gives CASSRRPGGTDTQYF.

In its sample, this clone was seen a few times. Written as DNA, the CDR3 is TGTGCCAGCAGCTTTGTCCCGGGACAGGGGATCACTGAAGCTTTCTTT. It translates to CASSFVPGQGITEAFF. This sequence joins TRBV7-8 and TRBJ1-1; the match to TRBD1 covers 10 bases. The V segment lost 3 bases and the J segment 4 bases; nucleotides outside the gene matches: 8. The V gene's germline CDR1 is SGHVS and CDR2 FQNEAQ. The length of the CDR3 is 16 residues.

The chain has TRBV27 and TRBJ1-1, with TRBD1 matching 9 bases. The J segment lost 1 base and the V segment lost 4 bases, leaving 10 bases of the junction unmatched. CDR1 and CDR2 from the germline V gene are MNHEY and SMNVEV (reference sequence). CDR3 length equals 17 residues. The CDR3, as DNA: TGTGCCAGCAGTTCGGGGACAGGGAGGTTTGCGAACACTGAAGCTTTCTTT. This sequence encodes CASSSGTGRFANTEAFF.

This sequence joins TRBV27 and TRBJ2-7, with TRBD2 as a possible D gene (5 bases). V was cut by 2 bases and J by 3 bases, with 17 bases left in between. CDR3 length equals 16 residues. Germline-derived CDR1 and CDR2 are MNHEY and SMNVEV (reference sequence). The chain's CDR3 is CASSLVFSEKNYEQYF. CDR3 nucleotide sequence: TGTGCCAGCAGTTTAGTTTTTAGCGAGAAAAACTACGAGCAGTACTTC.

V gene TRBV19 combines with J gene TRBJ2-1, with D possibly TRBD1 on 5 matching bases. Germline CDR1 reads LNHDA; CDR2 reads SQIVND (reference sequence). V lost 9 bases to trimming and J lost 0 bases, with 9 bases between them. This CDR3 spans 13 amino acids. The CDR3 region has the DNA TGTGCCAGCCAACAGGACTCCTACAATGAGCAGTTCTTC. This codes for CASQQDSYNEQFF.

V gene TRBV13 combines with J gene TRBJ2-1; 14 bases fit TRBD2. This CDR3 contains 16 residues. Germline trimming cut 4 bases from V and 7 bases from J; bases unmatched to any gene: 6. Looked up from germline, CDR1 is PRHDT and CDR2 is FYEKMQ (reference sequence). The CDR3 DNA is TGTGCCAGCAGCTCGGACGGACTAGCGGGGGGTAATGAGCAGTTCTTC. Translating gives CASSSDGLAGGNEQFF.

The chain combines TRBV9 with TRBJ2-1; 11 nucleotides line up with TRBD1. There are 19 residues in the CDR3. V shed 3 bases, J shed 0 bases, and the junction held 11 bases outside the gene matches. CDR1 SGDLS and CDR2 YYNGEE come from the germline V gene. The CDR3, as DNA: TGTGCCAGCAGCGCCTCCCCCTACGGGACAGGGGGCTCCTACAATGAGCAGTTCTTC. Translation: CASSASPYGTGGSYNEQFF. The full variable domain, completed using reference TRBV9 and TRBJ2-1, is DSGVTQTPKHLITATGQRVTLRCSPRSGDLSVYWYQQSLDQGLQFLIQYYNGEERAKGNILERFSAQQFPDLHSELNLSSLELGDSALYFCASSASPYGTGGSYNEQFFGPGTRLTVL.

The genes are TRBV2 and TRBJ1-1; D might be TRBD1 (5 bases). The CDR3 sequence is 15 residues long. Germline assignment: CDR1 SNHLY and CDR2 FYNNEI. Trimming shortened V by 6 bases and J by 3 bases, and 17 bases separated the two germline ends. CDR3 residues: CASSGGTGVDTEAFF. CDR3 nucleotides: TGTGCCAGCAGCGGGGGGACGGGGGTGGACACTGAAGCTTTCTTT.

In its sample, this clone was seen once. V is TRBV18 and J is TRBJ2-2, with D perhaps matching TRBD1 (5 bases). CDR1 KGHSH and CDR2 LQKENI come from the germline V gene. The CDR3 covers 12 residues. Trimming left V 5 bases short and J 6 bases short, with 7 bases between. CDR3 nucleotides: TGTGCCAGCTCAGCCAGGGCCGGGGAGCTGTTTTTT. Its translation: CASSARAGELFF.

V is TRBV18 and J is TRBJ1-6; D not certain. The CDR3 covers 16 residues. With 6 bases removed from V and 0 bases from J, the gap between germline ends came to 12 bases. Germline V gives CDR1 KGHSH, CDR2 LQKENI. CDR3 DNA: TGTGCCAGCTCCACCGGGAGGAGCTCCTATAATTCACCCCTCCACTTT. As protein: CASSTGRSSYNSPLHF.

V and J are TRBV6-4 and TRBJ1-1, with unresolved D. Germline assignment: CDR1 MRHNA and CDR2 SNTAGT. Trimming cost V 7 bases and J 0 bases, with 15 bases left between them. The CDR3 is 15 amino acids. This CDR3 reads CASKRAEGLNTEAFF. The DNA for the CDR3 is TGTGCCAGCAAGAGGGCAGAAGGGCTGAACACTGAAGCTTTCTTT.